These T cell receptor beta chains were read from a single sample in a study of blood T cells in healthy people across ages. One entry per CDR3 protein, called by TCRdb with MiXCR from the 5' RACE reads. Here the sample spans hundreds of thousands of distinct CDR3 sequences, about 42% being singletons. Material: blood. These receptors all come from a man aged 60 to 75 in good health. CDR3s include the opening cysteine and the closing phenylalanine or tryptophan. Fields, in order: J gene, D gene, clone size, V gene, CDR3 protein, CDR3 DNA. The D gene is left open where the match is weak. The size of a clone is reported for some rows only, either as once, few or many, or as a class for expanded clones.

J gene: TRBJ2-1
D gene: TRBD1
clone size: many
V gene: TRBV27
CDR3 protein: CASRQQGGSYNEQFF
CDR3 DNA: TGTGCCAGCAGGCAACAGGGGGGCTCCTACAATGAGCAGTTCTTC

J gene: TRBJ2-5
D gene: .
clone size: many
V gene: TRBV29-1
CDR3 protein: CSVEDLTGFGETQYF
CDR3 DNA: TGCAGCGTTGAAGACCTGACAGGATTTGGAGAGACCCAGTACTTC

J gene: TRBJ2-5
D gene: .
clone size: .
V gene: TRBV11-2
CDR3 protein: CASSLDRGLQETQYF
CDR3 DNA: TGTGCCAGCAGCTTAGATCGGGGACTTCAAGAGACCCAGTACTTC

J gene: TRBJ2-1
D gene: TRBD1
clone size: few
V gene: TRBV12-3/TRBV12-4
CDR3 protein: CASSEQGAQFF
CDR3 DNA: TGTGCCAGCAGTGAACAGGGGGCGCAGTTCTTC

J gene: TRBJ1-2
D gene: .
clone size: once
V gene: TRBV7-9
CDR3 protein: CASSLEGTGTFYGYTF
CDR3 DNA: TGTGCCAGCAGCTTAGAGGGAACCGGGACATTCTATGGCTACACCTTC

J gene: TRBJ1-2
D gene: TRBD1
clone size: once
V gene: TRBV12-3/TRBV12-4
CDR3 protein: CASSFSGQGARGYTF
CDR3 DNA: TGTGCCAGCAGTTTCAGCGGACAGGGGGCGCGTGGCTACACCTTC

J gene: TRBJ2-1
D gene: .
clone size: few
V gene: TRBV20-1
CDR3 protein: CSARVGTTYNEQFF
CDR3 DNA: TGCAGTGCTAGGGTGGGGACAACCTACAATGAGCAGTTCTTC

J gene: TRBJ2-3
D gene: .
clone size: .
V gene: TRBV29-1
CDR3 protein: CSAVQATSTDTQYF
CDR3 DNA: TGCAGCGCCGTCCAAGCGACAAGCACAGATACGCAGTATTTT

J gene: TRBJ2-1
D gene: TRBD2
clone size: many
V gene: TRBV6-1
CDR3 protein: CASSLTSGGYEQFF
CDR3 DNA: TGTGCCAGCAGTCTGACTAGCGGGGGCTATGAGCAGTTCTTC

J gene: TRBJ2-5
D gene: .
clone size: many
V gene: TRBV15
CDR3 protein: CATSRKGVGLMLETQYF
CDR3 DNA: TGTGCCACCAGCAGAAAGGGTGTGGGACTTATGCTAGAGACCCAGTACTTC

J gene: TRBJ1-2
D gene: .
clone size: few
V gene: TRBV3-1
CDR3 protein: CASSLEGGIYGYTF
CDR3 DNA: TGTGCCAGCAGCTTGGAGGGCGGGATCTATGGCTACACCTTC

J gene: TRBJ2-3
D gene: .
clone size: few
V gene: TRBV6-1
CDR3 protein: CASSDILGRLGTDTQYF
CDR3 DNA: TGTGCCAGCAGTGACATTTTGGGTCGATTGGGCACAGATACGCAGTATTTT

J gene: TRBJ2-5
D gene: TRBD1
clone size: few
V gene: TRBV10-3
CDR3 protein: CAIKPTGEETQYF
CDR3 DNA: TGTGCCATCAAGCCCACAGGGGAAGAGACCCAGTACTTC